These 18 T cell receptor beta chains were all obtained from the same sample, sequenced in a study of blood T cell repertoires in COVID-19. The repertoire was sequenced with immunoSEQ multiplex PCR; TCRdb's copy has only in-frame clones and lacks some. Of 39,000 or so clones listed, about 88% are singletons. Sequencing was carried out using peripheral blood. All receptors derive from a human donor in a cohort sampled during active COVID-19.

V gene TRBV3-1 (or the pseudogene TRBV3-2) combines with J gene TRBJ2-1; 7 bases map to TRBD2. Unmatched junction bases numbered 15, after V lost 5 bases and J lost 8 bases. The CDR3 has 16 residues. Looked up from germline, CDR1 is LGHDT and CDR2 is YNNKEL (reference sequence). CDR3 loop: CASSELPPGLVYEQFF. The CDR3 nucleotides read TGTGCCAGCAGCGAACTTCCACCAGGACTAGTCTATGAGCAGTTCTTC.

This clone was found once. The V call is TRBV25-1, the J call TRBJ2-3; D is unresolved. The V end lost 8 bases, the J end lost 5 bases, and 11 bases lay between the germline ends. Germline assignment: CDR1 MGHDK and CDR2 SYGVNS. This CDR3 is built from 12 residues. The CDR3 loop is CASGTVQDTQYF. CDR3 DNA: TGTGCCAGCGGAACAGTTCAAGATACGCAGTATTTT.

The chain combines TRBV7-8 with TRBJ2-6, with TRBD2 matching over 8 bases. V dropped 0 bases and J dropped 4; count of bases not matched to a gene: 8. Germline values: CDR1 SGHVS, CDR2 FQNEAQ. The CDR3 spans 18 residues. CDR3 DNA: TGTGCCAGCAGCTTAGCTTCCAGCGGGAGTTCGGGGGCCAACGTCCTGACTTTC. The encoded protein is CASSLASSGSSGANVLTF.

V usage is TRBV5-6 and J usage is TRBJ1-5, with 9 bases matching TRBD1. Germline V lookup: CDR1 SGHDT, CDR2 YYEEEE. V lost 1 base and J lost 5; bases outside the gene matches: 10. There are 17 residues in the CDR3. The CDR3: CASSLTVGRTGDQPQHF. The CDR3, as DNA: TGTGCCAGCAGCTTGACGGTTGGGAGGACAGGGGATCAGCCCCAGCATTTT.

The gene calls are TRBV7-6 and TRBJ1-3, with D tentatively TRBD1 (5 bases). Germline V gives CDR1 SGHVS, CDR2 FNYEAQ. The V end was cut by 4 bases, the J end by 0 bases, with 10 bases between. The CDR3 is 15 amino acids. In DNA, the CDR3 is TGTGCCAGCAGCTCCGGCAGGGCCTCTGGAAACACCATATATTTT. Translated: CASSSGRASGNTIYF.

The chain couples TRBV5-1 to TRBJ2-7; D possibly corresponds to TRBD2 (6 bases). The CDR3 loop spans 16 amino acids. V shed 4 bases and J shed 0 bases, with 17 bases lying between them. In germline, CDR1 is SGHRS, CDR2 YFSETQ. Written as DNA, the CDR3 is TGCGCCAGCAGCCCCGGGTCGCGGGGCAACTCCTACGAGCAGTACTTC. Translating it yields CASSPGSRGNSYEQYF.

The V and J genes are TRBV2 and TRBJ2-1; possible D gene TRBD2, 6 bases. The CDR3 is 14 residues long. Germline CDR1 reads SNHLY; CDR2 reads FYNNEI. Between the trimmed V and J ends, which lost 10 bases and 10 bases, there was a span of 23 bases. The CDR3 DNA sequence: TGTGCCACCCATCCCGCTGGCGGGGCCATCGAGCAGTTCTTC. It translates to CATHPAGGAIEQFF.

The chain is built from TRBV4-1 and TRBJ2-3; TRBD1 matches 10 bases. This CDR3 region has 16 residues. J gave up 5 bases and V 0 bases, and 5 bases lay outside the gene matches. In germline, CDR1 is MGHRA, CDR2 YSYEKL. DNA for the CDR3: TGCGCCAGCAGCCAAGACGGGACAGGGGTAGGAGATACGCAGTATTTT. As protein: CASSQDGTGVGDTQYF.

The CDR3 sequence is CASSSPRGGVPTEAFF. The DNA for the CDR3 is TGTGCCAGCAGCTCCCCCCGGGGGGGGGTGCCCACTGAAGCTTTCTTT. The J gene is TRBJ1-1, the V gene TRBV3-1 (or the pseudogene TRBV3-2); D is perhaps TRBD1 (5 bases). Trimming shortened V by 5 bases and J by 4 bases, and 20 bases separated the two germline ends. This CDR3 region has 16 residues. Looked up from germline, CDR1 is LGHDT and CDR2 is YNNKEL (reference sequence).

The chain has TRBV7-8 and TRBJ2-7; 10 nucleotides match TRBD2. After removal of 4 bases from V and 4 bases from J, the junction contained 4 bases not matched to a gene. This CDR3 contains 14 residues. CDR1 and CDR2 from the germline V gene are SGHVS and FQNEAQ. The CDR3: CASSYTSGIYEQYF. In DNA form, the CDR3 reads TGTGCCAGCAGCTACACTAGCGGGATTTACGAGCAGTACTTC.

The V gene is TRBV6-2 or TRBV6-3, the J gene TRBJ1-5; 8 bases agree with TRBD1. CDR1 and CDR2 (germline): MNHEY, SVGEGT. The CDR3 is made up of 14 amino acids. Trimming took 5 bases from V and 4 from J; bases not matched to a gene: 4. The CDR3 is CASSPGTGNQPQHF. The CDR3 coding sequence is TGTGCCAGCAGTCCGGGGACAGGTAATCAGCCCCAGCATTTT.

The V gene is TRBV4-1, the J gene TRBJ2-3; TRBD2 matches 10 bases. Germline-derived CDR1 and CDR2 are MGHRA and YSYEKL. The CDR3 extends over 19 amino acids. Trimming at V came to 0 bases and at J to 8 bases, leaving 17 bases not matched to a gene. CDR3 region: CASSQDDPRTSGVMRTQYF. The CDR3 DNA is TGCGCCAGCAGCCAAGATGACCCAAGGACTAGCGGCGTGATGCGTACGCAGTATTTT.

J is TRBJ2-1 and V is TRBV4-2; D remains unclear. Germline CDR1 and CDR2: LGHNA and YNFKEQ. V was shortened by 0 bases and J by 0 bases, with 9 bases between the two germline ends. This CDR3 is built from 16 residues. Written as DNA, the CDR3 is TGTGCCAGCAGCCAAGAAATCGCTATCTCCTACAATGAGCAGTTCTTC. Encoded protein: CASSQEIAISYNEQFF.

This clone has just a few counts. The chain combines TRBV6-5 with TRBJ2-4, with TRBD1 matching 9 bases. The CDR3 is 13 residues long. Germline values: CDR1 MNHEY, CDR2 SVGAGI. J gave up 9 bases and V 5 bases, and 5 bases lay outside the gene matches. The chain's CDR3 is CASSTDRGTIQYF. The CDR3 nucleotides read TGTGCCAGCAGTACGGACAGGGGCACCATTCAGTACTTC.

V and J are TRBV5-1 and TRBJ1-1; D gene unclear. Trimming left V 0 bases short and J 4 bases short, with 16 bases between. This CDR3 region has 16 residues. Germline CDR1 and CDR2: SGHRS and YFSETQ. The CDR3 loop reads CASSLDRVLLGTEAFF. CDR3 DNA sequence: TGCGCCAGCAGCTTGGACAGAGTTCTCCTCGGCACTGAAGCTTTCTTT.

This chain uses TRBV11-2 with TRBJ1-4; the D is unclear. There are 15 residues in the CDR3. Trimming cost V 1 base and J 3 bases, with 9 bases left between them. Germline loops: CDR1 SGHAT, CDR2 FQNNGV. The CDR3 loop is CASSLGVGPNEKLFF. Here the CDR3 DNA reads TGTGCCAGCAGCTTAGGGGTTGGGCCTAATGAAAAACTGTTTTTT.

V is TRBV6-2 or TRBV6-3 and J is TRBJ2-7; D perhaps matches TRBD2 (5 bases). This CDR3 is built from 14 residues. Trimming left V 0 bases short and J 9 bases short, with 15 bases between. Germline CDR1 reads MNHEY; CDR2 reads SVGEGT. CDR3 in DNA: TGTGCCAGCAGTTACTCGCCGGGCCCTCGGGGGCAGTACTTC. Translating gives CASSYSPGPRGQYF.

This clone was detected once. The rearrangement links TRBV27 to TRBJ1-1; 7 nucleotides align to TRBD1. After removal of 5 bases from V and 4 bases from J, the junction contained 7 bases not matched to a gene. This CDR3 is 14 amino acids long. Looked up from germline, CDR1 is MNHEY and CDR2 is SMNVEV (reference sequence). The CDR3 DNA reads TGTGCCAGCAGTCCGATACAGGGGACCACTGAAGCTTTCTTT. This gives the protein CASSPIQGTTEAFF.